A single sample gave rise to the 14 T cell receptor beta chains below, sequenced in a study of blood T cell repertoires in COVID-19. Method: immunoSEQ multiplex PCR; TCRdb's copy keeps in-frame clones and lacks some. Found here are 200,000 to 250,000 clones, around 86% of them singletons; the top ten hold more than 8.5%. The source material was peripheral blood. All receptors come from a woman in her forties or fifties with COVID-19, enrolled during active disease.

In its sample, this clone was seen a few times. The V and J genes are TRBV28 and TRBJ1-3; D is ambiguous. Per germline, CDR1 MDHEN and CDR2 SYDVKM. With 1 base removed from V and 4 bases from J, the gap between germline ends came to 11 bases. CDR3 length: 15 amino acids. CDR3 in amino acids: CASSLYSSGGNTIYF. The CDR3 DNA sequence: TGTGCCAGCAGTTTATACTCCTCGGGGGGAAACACCATATATTTT.

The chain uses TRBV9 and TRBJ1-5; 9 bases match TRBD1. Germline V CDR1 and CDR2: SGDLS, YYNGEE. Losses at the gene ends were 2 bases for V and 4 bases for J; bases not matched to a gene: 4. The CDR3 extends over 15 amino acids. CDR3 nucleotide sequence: TGTGCCAGCAGCGTGGGACAGGGTATAAATCAGCCCCAGCATTTT. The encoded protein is CASSVGQGINQPQHF.

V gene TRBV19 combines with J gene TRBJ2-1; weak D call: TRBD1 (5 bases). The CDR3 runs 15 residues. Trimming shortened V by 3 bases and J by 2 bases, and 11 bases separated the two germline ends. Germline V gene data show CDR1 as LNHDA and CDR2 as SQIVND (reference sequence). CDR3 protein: CASSIRDSTYNEQFF. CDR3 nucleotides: TGTGCCAGTAGTATTCGAGACAGTACCTACAATGAGCAGTTCTTC.

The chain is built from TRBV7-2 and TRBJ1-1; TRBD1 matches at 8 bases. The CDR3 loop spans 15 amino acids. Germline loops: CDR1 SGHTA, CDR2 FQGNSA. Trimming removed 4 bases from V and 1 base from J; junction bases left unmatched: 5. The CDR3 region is CASSSRTGWNTEAFF. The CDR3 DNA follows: TGTGCCAGCAGCTCTCGGACAGGGTGGAACACTGAAGCTTTCTTT.

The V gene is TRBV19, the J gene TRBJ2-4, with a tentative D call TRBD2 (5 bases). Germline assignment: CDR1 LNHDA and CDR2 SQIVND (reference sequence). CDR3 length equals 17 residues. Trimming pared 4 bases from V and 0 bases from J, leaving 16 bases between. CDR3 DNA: TGTGCCAGTAGTAGTGGGAGAGAGGTCTTAGCCAAAAACATTCAGTACTTC. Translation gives CASSSGREVLAKNIQYF.

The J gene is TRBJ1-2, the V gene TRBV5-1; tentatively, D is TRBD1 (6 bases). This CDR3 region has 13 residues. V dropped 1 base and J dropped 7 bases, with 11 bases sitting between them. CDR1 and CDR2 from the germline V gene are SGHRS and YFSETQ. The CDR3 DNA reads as TGCGCCAGCAGCTTGAGTCAGGGGCCTGGCTACACCTTC. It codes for CASSLSQGPGYTF.

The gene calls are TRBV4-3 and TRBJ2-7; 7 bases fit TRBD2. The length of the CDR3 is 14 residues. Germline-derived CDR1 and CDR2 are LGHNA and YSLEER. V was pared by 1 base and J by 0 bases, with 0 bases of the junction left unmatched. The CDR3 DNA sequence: TGCGCCAGCAGCCAAGGGACTAGCTCCTACGAGCAGTACTTC. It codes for CASSQGTSSYEQYF.

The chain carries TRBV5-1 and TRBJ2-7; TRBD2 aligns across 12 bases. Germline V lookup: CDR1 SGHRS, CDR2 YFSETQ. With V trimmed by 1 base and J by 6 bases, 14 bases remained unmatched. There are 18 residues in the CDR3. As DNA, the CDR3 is TGCGCCAGCAGCTTGTCGGGAGCTAGCGGGGGGGCCAGAGCCGAGCAGTACTTC. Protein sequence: CASSLSGASGGARAEQYF.

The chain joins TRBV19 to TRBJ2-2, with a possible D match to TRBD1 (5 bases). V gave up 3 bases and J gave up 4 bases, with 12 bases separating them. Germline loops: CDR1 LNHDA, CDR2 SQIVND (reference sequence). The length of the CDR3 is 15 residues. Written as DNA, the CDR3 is TGTGCCAGTAGTATTGGGGCAGCTTTCACCGGGGAGCTGTTTTTT. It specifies CASSIGAAFTGELFF.

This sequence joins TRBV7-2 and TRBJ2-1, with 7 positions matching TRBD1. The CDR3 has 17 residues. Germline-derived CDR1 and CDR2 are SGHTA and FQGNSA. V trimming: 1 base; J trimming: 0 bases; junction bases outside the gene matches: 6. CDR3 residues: CASSLESTGSSYNEQFF. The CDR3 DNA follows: TGTGCCAGCAGCTTAGAATCGACAGGGAGCTCCTACAATGAGCAGTTCTTC.

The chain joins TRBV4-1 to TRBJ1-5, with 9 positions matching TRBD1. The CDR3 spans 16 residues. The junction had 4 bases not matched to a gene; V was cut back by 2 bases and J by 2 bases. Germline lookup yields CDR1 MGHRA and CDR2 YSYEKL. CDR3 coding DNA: TGCGCCAGCAGCCAACCCCGGACAGGGGGCAATCAGCCCCAGCATTTT. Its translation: CASSQPRTGGNQPQHF.

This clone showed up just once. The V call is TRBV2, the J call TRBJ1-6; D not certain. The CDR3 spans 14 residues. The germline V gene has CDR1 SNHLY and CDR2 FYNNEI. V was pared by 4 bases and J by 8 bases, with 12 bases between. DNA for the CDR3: TGTGCCAGCAGTGTTGAAGGGAGGGATTCACCCCTCCACTTT. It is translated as CASSVEGRDSPLHF.

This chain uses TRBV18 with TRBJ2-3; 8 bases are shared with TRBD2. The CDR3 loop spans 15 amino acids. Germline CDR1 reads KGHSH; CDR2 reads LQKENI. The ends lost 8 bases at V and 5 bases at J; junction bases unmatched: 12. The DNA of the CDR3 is TGTGCCAGCACTCACGACGGGGGGGCCGGAGATACGCAGTATTTT. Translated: CASTHDGGAGDTQYF.

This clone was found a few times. Here the CDR3 DNA reads TGTGCCAGCAGCTCGCCGGGACAGGGACCGGGGGAGACCCAGTACTTC. Protein: CASSSPGQGPGETQYF. The genes are TRBV5-4 and TRBJ2-5, with 9 bases fitting TRBD1. This CDR3 comprises 16 residues. Unmatched junction bases numbered 11, after V lost 3 bases and J lost 5 bases. Germline V gene data show CDR1 as SGHNT and CDR2 as YYREEE (reference sequence).